This T cell receptor (beta chain) comes out of a study of cytomegalovirus exposure and HLA in healthy donors. Findings and caveats of the study: Available immune exposure information covered CMV serostatus only. Trimming of TCR beta V- and J-genes showed a link, identified in a later analysis, to a missense DCLRE1C variant. In an earlier analysis, productive rearrangement rates for most beta V segments clustered near 87% or 30%. 164 TCR beta chains were listed as cytomegalovirus-associated.

Comment on this clone: Its target is not known.

Per germline, CDR1 SGHNT and CDR2 YENEEA. The CDR3 covers 15 residues. J was trimmed by 1 base and V by 1 base; bases with no gene match: 4. PCR amplification relied on 60 Vbeta primers (plus 13 Jbeta primers). Libraries were prepared by immunoSEQ multiplex PCR; TCRdb keeps only in-frame clonotypes and omits some of them. The sample has some 130,000 clones; about 80% are singletons. Source material: PBMCs. V gene TRBV11-3 combines with J gene TRBJ2-7, with TRBD1 identical over 7 bases. This clonotype was sampled from a man aged 40-50 years in good health and CMV-seropositive. The CDR3 reads CASSLGTGLSYEQYF. The CDR3, as DNA: TGTGCCAGCAGCTTAGGGACAGGTTTGTCCTACGAGCAGTACTTC. Combining the CDR3 with reference TRBV11-3 and TRBJ2-7 gives the whole variable domain EAGVVQSPRYKIIEKKQPVAFWCNPISGHNTLYWYLQNLGQGPELLIRYENEEAVDDSQLPKDRFSAERLKGVDSTLKIQPAELGDSAVYLCASSLGTGLSYEQYFGPGTRLTVT.